The entry below gives a single T cell receptor beta chain sequence along with its context. Its antigen has not been determined. Qualities for individual bases were not recorded, and no much larger clone is one base off. This specimen belongs to a study of T cells in pancreatic ductal adenocarcinoma (dated by TCRdb to the late 2010s). About the full investigation: To learn about the adaptive T-cell response arising naturally, investigators profiled where tumor-infiltrating CD8+ T cells, together with suppressive cells, were located within resected pancreatic ductal adenocarcinoma, how abundant they were, and what qualities they showed. Here is what the overall study found, with its caveats: T-cell clonality showed no significant difference between tumor and blood, with a mean clonality of around 0.11 in tumors and approximately 0.078 in blood. Since most people with pancreatic cancer show up with disease that cannot be operated on, the resected cohort was biased toward the minority who had early-stage disease. Tumor versus blood clonality comparisons may be biased because tumors are enriched in CD45RO+ effector rather than naive T cells, biasing toward lower diversity. More total productive templates and around 7.4-fold more unique clonotypes were found in blood samples than in tumor samples.

Based on the germline V gene, the CDR1 and CDR2 sequences are ENHRY and SYGVKD. The CDR3 runs 14 residues from the cysteine to the phenylalanine. Only the CDR3 region is kept as DNA, spanning 42 bases read in frame from base 1. V drops 2 bases and J drops 3 bases, leaving 11 bases in between. TCR beta CDR3 regions were amplified from genomic DNA using the immunoSEQ hsTCRB kit. An Illumina HiSeq system was used for high-throughput TRB CDR3 sequencing. Processing in the source paper ran as follows. The immunoSEQ software was used to analyze sequencing reads, and nonproductive sequences containing premature stops or frame-shifts were excluded. Clonality of the repertoire was calculated as one minus Shannon entropy normalized by log2 of the number of unique productive sequences. Held by TCRdb, this immuneACCESS table contains in-frame sequences only and omits some clones. Under half of the omission traces to an unresolved V gene where checked; the cause of the rest is unknown. The DNA was the basis for D and trimming; V, J and clone size are from that table. Across this sample there are roughly 100,000 clones, with 90% to 95% seen only once. The top ten hold less than 4% of the sample.

The pancreatic ductal adenocarcinoma patients who were selected had gone through surgery without receiving any neoadjuvant therapy. After peripheral blood was drawn into heparin tubes, PBMCs were separated on a histopaque density gradient and then cryopreserved in about 9.8% DMSO. Genomic DNA was extracted from roughly seven PBMC and about 10 flash-frozen tumor specimens using the DNeasy Blood and Tissue Kit with Proteinase K and RNase treatment. Rearrangement joined TRBV10-3 to TRBJ2-7; a tentative D call is TRBD2 (6 bases match). Sequencing input: PBMCs. The receptor comes from a human donor with pancreatic ductal adenocarcinoma. This receptor carries the CDR3 CAISEGGVNYEQYF. The base sequence is TGTGCCATCAGTGAGGGAGGGGTGAACTACGAGCAGTACTTC.